This T cell receptor (beta chain) was sequenced in a study of radiotherapy plus CTLA-4 blockade in lung cancer (dated by TCRdb to the late 2010s). At the level of the whole study: Among the enrolled patients, roughly 17% had an objective response, and about 30% reached disease control. Overall results and qualifications from the work: After treatment with radiotherapy and ipilimumab, TCR clones that came from tumors expanded in the peripheral blood. The strongest predictors of response were reported to be early dynamic shifts in blood T cell clones along with a rise in serum interferon-beta following radiation.

Receptors were amplified or captured by the immunoSEQ multiplex PCR assay. This immuneACCESS table, as held by TCRdb, lists in-frame sequences with V and J called but not all clones. Of the missing ones, under half trace to an unresolved V gene in checked studies; the others have no known cause. The sample table contains 130,000 or so clones; only one count was recorded for just under 90% of them. The ten largest clonotypes hold about 7% of the sample. Focal radiation therapy combined with CTLA-4 blockade (ipilimumab) was tested in patients with chemo-refractory metastatic non-small-cell lung cancer. A note on this clone: Its antigen remains unidentified. No base quality values were provided; no much bigger clone lies one nucleotide off.

V was cut back by 3 bases and J by 3 bases, leaving a gap of 9 bases between them. Measured from the cysteine to the phenylalanine, the CDR3 is 14 residues long. The entry retains the CDR3 DNA only, 42 bases that are in frame from base 1. CDR1 and CDR2 are drawn from the germline V gene: ENHRY, SYGVKD. This clonotype originated in a human donor with non-small cell lung cancer that progressed on radiotherapy plus ipilimumab. The sequences come from peripheral blood, collected from a patient treated with radiotherapy plus ipilimumab. The chain is assembled from TRBV10-3 and TRBJ2-1; no D gene call is confident. The base sequence is TGTGCCATCAGTGACAGAAGGAGCTACAATGAGCAGTTCTTC. Translated, it gives CAISDRRSYNEQFF.